These 26 T cell receptor beta chains share one sample of origin, sequenced in a study of glioma-infiltrating T cells. The iRepertoire nested amplicon-rescue multiplex PCR amplified TCR alpha and beta CDR3s from RNA. MiXCR was run by TCRdb on the multiplex PCR reads, yielding one entry per CDR3 protein. Of tens of thousands of distinct CDR3 sequences in the sample, about a quarter were seen once. The material sequenced was glioma tissue, nonneoplastic brain tissue, or PBMCs (not recorded which). These TCRs come from a human donor with low-grade glioma or glioblastoma, undergoing nonglioma brain surgery, or in good health (not recorded which).

This clonotype has a handful of counts. The rearrangement joins TRBV19 to TRBJ2-1, with 13 bases aligning to TRBD2. V shed 4 bases, J shed 5 bases, and the junction held 11 bases outside the gene matches. CDR3 length equals 18 residues. The germline CDR1 and CDR2 sequences are LNHDA and SQIVND (reference sequence). The DNA of the CDR3 is TGTGCCAGTAGTAGCCCCTCGACTAGCGGGAGGCTTGACAATGAGCAGTTCTTC. Protein product: CASSSPSTSGRLDNEQFF.

This clonotype was recorded at least ten times. V usage is TRBV27 and J usage is TRBJ2-3; maybe TRBD2 (5 bases). The CDR3 is 14 residues long. CDR1 and CDR2 from the germline V gene are MNHEY and SMNVEV (reference sequence). V lost 3 bases to trimming and J lost 5 bases, with 12 bases between them. The CDR3 here is CASSLQRAGDTQYF. The CDR3 region has the DNA TGTGCCAGCAGTTTGCAACGGGCGGGAGATACGCAGTATTTT.

To note about this clonotype: A read error may explain this, as a much larger clone is one base away. The chain carries TRBV7-6 and TRBJ1-5; the D gene is possibly TRBD1 (5 bases). The CDR3 is 14 amino acids. Trimming cost V 5 bases and J 4 bases, with 12 bases left between them. CDR1 and CDR2 (germline): SGHVS, FNYEAQ. The CDR3 DNA sequence: TGTGCCAGCAGCCCGGGACCAAGAAATCAGCCCCAGCATTTT. Translated, it gives CASSPGPRNQPQHF.

At least ten counts were recorded for this clonotype. CDR3 DNA sequence: TGTGCCAGCACCAGACAGGGAACTGTCGGAAACACCATATATTTT. Translating it yields CASTRQGTVGNTIYF. The V gene is TRBV2, the J gene TRBJ1-3; 7 positions match TRBD1. CDR1 is SNHLY and CDR2 is FYNNEI in the germline V gene. V lost 7 bases, J lost 4 bases, and 10 bases stayed unmatched. CDR3 size: 15 residues. The whole variable domain, remainder taken from reference TRBV2 and TRBJ1-3, is EPEVTQTPSHQVTQMGQEVILRCVPISNHLYFYWYRQILGQKVEFLVSFYNNEISEKSEIFDDQFSVERPDGSNFTLKIRSTKLEDSAMYFCASTRQGTVGNTIYFGEGSWLTVV.

This clonotype was recorded at least ten times. The rearrangement links TRBV7-2 to TRBJ2-1, with 9 bases aligning to TRBD2. V lost 2 bases and J lost 6; bases outside the gene matches: 5. Germline-derived CDR1 and CDR2 are SGHTA and FQGNSA. The CDR3 runs 15 residues. CDR3 sequence: CASSLSSGGGNEQFF. CDR3 bases: TGTGCCAGCAGCTTAAGTAGCGGGGGCGGCAATGAGCAGTTCTTC.

In its sample, this clonotype was seen many times. The chain carries TRBV20-1 and TRBJ1-2, with D perhaps TRBD1 (5 bases). Germline V CDR1 and CDR2: DFQATT, SNEGSKA (reference sequence). This CDR3 spans 13 amino acids. With 3 bases removed from V and 6 bases from J, the gap between germline ends came to 14 bases. Here the CDR3 reads CSASDGAGDGYTF. The CDR3 DNA is TGCAGTGCTAGTGATGGGGCGGGGGATGGCTACACCTTC.

V usage is TRBV5-4 and J usage is TRBJ2-7; D not resolved. Trimming shortened V by 4 bases and J by 2 bases, and 16 bases separated the two germline ends. This CDR3 contains 15 residues. Germline loops: CDR1 SGHNT, CDR2 YYREEE (reference sequence). CDR3 coding DNA: TGTGCCAGCAGCCCGATGCCTACTATGACCTACGAGCAGTACTTC. Encoded protein: CASSPMPTMTYEQYF.

The V gene is TRBV12-3 or TRBV12-4, the J gene TRBJ1-3, with 8 bases that match TRBD1. The CDR3 runs 15 residues. V lost 5 bases to trimming and J lost 3 bases; unmatched junction nucleotides: 6. The CDR3 nucleotides read TGTGCCAGCAGTCCCCAGGGGGCGCGTGGAAACACCATATATTTT. Translating gives CASSPQGARGNTIYF.

As for this clonotype: A much bigger clone sits one base away, suggesting this may be a read error. The chain is built from TRBV7-8 and TRBJ1-2; no clear D gene. The CDR3 consists of 13 residues. The germline gives CDR1 SGHVS, CDR2 FQNEAQ. CDR3 loop: CASGLDPNYGYTF. The CDR3 bases are TGTGCCAGCGGCTTAGACCCCAACTATGGCTACACCTTC.

J is TRBJ1-5 and V is TRBV12-3 or TRBV12-4; possibly TRBD1 for D (5 bases). Trimming left V 5 bases short and J 8 bases short, with 19 bases between. The CDR3 contains 15 residues. The CDR3 loop is CASSPLGGTWEPQHF. In DNA, the CDR3 is TGTGCCAGCAGTCCCCTGGGGGGAACATGGGAGCCCCAGCATTTT.

Ten or more counts support this clonotype. This chain joins TRBV29-1 and TRBJ2-3, with 10 bases matching TRBD1. This CDR3 has 15 amino acids. Germline V gene sequence: CDR1 SQVTM, CDR2 ANQGSEA. V lost 6 bases and J lost 0; bases outside the gene matches: 6. The CDR3 DNA is TGCAGCGTCTTGGACAGGGGGTTCAGCACAGATACGCAGTATTTT. It codes for CSVLDRGFSTDTQYF.

This clonotype was seen repeatedly, ten times or more. V is TRBV7-2 and J is TRBJ1-3; D gene ambiguous. The germline V gene has CDR1 SGHTA and CDR2 FQGNSA. V lost 1 base to trimming and J lost 2 bases, with 6 bases between them. The CDR3 sequence is 14 residues long. The CDR3 sequence: CASSLGRAGNTIYF. Written as DNA, the CDR3 is TGTGCCAGCAGCTTAGGGAGGGCTGGAAACACCATATATTTT. The full variable domain, its missing parts supplied by reference TRBV7-2 and TRBJ1-3, is GAGVSQSPSNKVTEKGKDVELRCDPISGHTALYWYRQSLGQGLEFLIYFQGNSAPDKSGLPSDRFSAERTGGSVSTLTIQRTQQEDSAVYLCASSLGRAGNTIYFGEGSWLTVV.

This clonotype has only a few counts. The V gene is TRBV15, the J gene TRBJ2-2; 11 nucleotides agree with TRBD1. The V gene end was trimmed by 2 bases and the J gene end by 1 base; junction bases not matched to a gene: 9. The CDR3 covers 19 residues. In germline, CDR1 is LNHNV, CDR2 YYDKDF (reference sequence). In nucleotides, the CDR3 is TGTGCCACCAGCAGACCCCGGACAGGGGGCCCACTGAACACCGGGGAGCTGTTTTTT. Protein sequence: CATSRPRTGGPLNTGELFF.

This clonotype was picked up many times. The chain links TRBV27 to TRBJ1-2; D possibly corresponds to TRBD1 (5 bases). The CDR3 runs 16 residues. Trimming stripped 5 bases from V and 6 bases from J, with 22 bases between. Germline V gene lookup returns CDR1 MNHEY and CDR2 SMNVEV (reference sequence). The CDR3 loop is CASSLTLQVPYDGYTF. DNA of the CDR3: TGTGCCAGCAGTCTCACCCTACAGGTACCCTACGATGGCTACACCTTC.

This clonotype was detected many times. The chain carries TRBV19 and TRBJ1-5; no clear D gene. The CDR3 length is 15 residues. Germline lookup yields CDR1 LNHDA and CDR2 SQIVND (reference sequence). The germline V and J ends were trimmed by 0 bases and 4 bases, with 10 bases remaining between them. Written as DNA, the CDR3 is TGTGCCAGTAGTATAGACGGACGTGGGAATCAGCCCCAGCATTTT. It is translated as CASSIDGRGNQPQHF.

This clonotype was seen only a few times. This chain connects TRBV5-1 to TRBJ2-5; the match to TRBD2 covers 9 bases. This CDR3 contains 15 residues. The ends lost 4 bases at V and 5 bases at J; junction bases unmatched: 9. Germline CDR1 and CDR2: SGHRS and YFSETQ. The CDR3 DNA sequence: TGCGCCAGCAGCGTGGTGGGACTAGCCTTGGAGACCCAGTACTTC. Amino acid sequence: CASSVVGLALETQYF.

In this sample, this clonotype turned up many times. V gene TRBV12-3 or TRBV12-4 combines with J gene TRBJ1-5; D is unresolved. This CDR3 is 14 amino acids long. Between the trimmed V and J ends, which lost 7 bases and 1 base, there was a span of 11 bases. In nucleotides, the CDR3 is TGTGCCAGCACCCTACCCGGAAGCAATCAGCCCCAGCATTTT. Translating gives CASTLPGSNQPQHF.

About this clonotype itself: Likely a read error: the CDR3 ends without its conserved phenylalanine or tryptophan. This chain links TRBV28 with TRBJ1-5, with 7 nucleotides matching TRBD1. Trimming took 5 bases from V and 4 from J; bases not matched to a gene: 8. The CDR3 covers 15 residues. CDR1 and CDR2 (germline): MDHEN, SYDVKM. This chain's CDR3 is CASSGGQVRNQPQHL. CDR3 nucleotide sequence: TGTGCCAGCAGTGGTGGACAGGTGAGGAATCAGCCCCAGCATCTT.

This clonotype was counted ten times or more. This sequence joins TRBV5-1 and TRBJ1-3; D is unclear. The V gene's germline CDR1 is SGHRS and CDR2 YFSETQ. Trimming left V 0 bases short and J 8 bases short, with 12 bases between. CDR3 size: 14 residues. This CDR3 is CASSLGFRGDTIYF. Here the CDR3 DNA reads TGCGCCAGCAGCTTGGGATTTCGCGGGGACACCATATATTTT.

This clonotype has a single count. The J gene is TRBJ2-1, the V gene TRBV6-6; 11 nucleotides line up with TRBD2. Germline-derived CDR1 and CDR2 are MNHNY and SVGAGI (reference sequence). This CDR3 spans 15 amino acids. The V gene end was trimmed by 7 bases and the J gene end by 6 bases; junction bases not matched to a gene: 8. The CDR3 nucleotides are TGTGCCAGCACCCCCCTAGCGGGAGGTTCCAATGAGCAGTTCTTC. It encodes CASTPLAGGSNEQFF.

The table lists this clonotype with many counts. This chain joins TRBV18 and TRBJ1-5; unclear D gene. Germline loops: CDR1 KGHSH, CDR2 LQKENI. The germline V and J ends were trimmed by 6 bases and 0 bases, with 15 bases remaining between them. The CDR3 sequence is 16 residues long. The CDR3: CASSDRALHSNQPQHF. In nucleotides, the CDR3 is TGTGCCAGCTCTGACCGGGCATTACATAGCAATCAGCCCCAGCATTTT. Full variable domain (remainder filled in from reference TRBV18 and TRBJ1-5): NAGVMQNPRHLVRRRGQEARLRCSPMKGHSHVYWYRQLPEEGLKFMVYLQKENIIDESGMPKERFSAEFPKEGPSILRIQQVVRGDSAAYFCASSDRALHSNQPQHFGDGTRLSIL.

This clonotype has ten or more counts. V gene TRBV19 combines with J gene TRBJ2-5; D not resolved. This CDR3 region has 13 residues. The germline V gene encodes CDR1 LNHDA and CDR2 SQIVND (reference sequence). Trimming removed 4 bases from V and 5 bases from J, with 11 bases in between. The CDR3 is CASSKQLDETQYF. The DNA for the CDR3 is TGTGCCAGTAGTAAACAATTGGATGAGACCCAGTACTTC.

This clonotype occurred many times. The rearrangement links TRBV27 to TRBJ2-7; possibly TRBD1 or TRBD2 for D (5 bases each). The germline CDR1 and CDR2 sequences are MNHEY and SMNVEV (reference sequence). V lost 6 bases and J lost 5, with 17 bases in between. The CDR3 totals 14 residues. DNA of the CDR3: TGTGCCAGCAGCGCCCGGGGACCTCCCGACGAGCAGTACTTC. Protein product: CASSARGPPDEQYF.

This clonotype was recorded a few times. The chain combines TRBV12-5 with TRBJ1-1; the match to TRBD1 covers 8 bases. The CDR3 length is 15 residues. The V and J ends lost 5 bases and 1 base, in that order; junction bases with no gene match: 6. Germline CDR1 LGHNT, CDR2 FRNRAP. The CDR3 here is CASGPYRGGNTEAFF. The CDR3 DNA is TGTGCTAGTGGTCCATACAGGGGGGGGAACACTGAAGCTTTCTTT.

Many counts were recorded for this clonotype. The chain links TRBV6-1 to TRBJ2-7; 13 bases agree with TRBD2. The CDR3 has 17 amino acids. The V segment lost 1 base and the J segment 3 bases; nucleotides outside the gene matches: 6. CDR1 and CDR2 (germline): MNHNS, SASEGT. For the CDR3, the DNA is TGTGCCAGCAGTGAAGGCCCTAGGACTAGCGGGAGCTACGAGCAGTACTTC. This sequence encodes CASSEGPRTSGSYEQYF.

This clonotype was recorded at least ten times. The V and J genes are TRBV6-1 and TRBJ1-2, with 7 bases fitting TRBD1. With 5 bases clipped from V and 4 bases from J, the junction kept 10 bases outside the gene matches. The CDR3 has 15 amino acids. In germline, CDR1 is MNHNS, CDR2 SASEGT. The CDR3 loop is CASSFRRTGPYGYTF. The CDR3 region has the DNA TGTGCCAGCAGTTTCCGAAGGACAGGACCCTATGGCTACACCTTC.